The text below deals with one T cell receptor beta chain. This sample was included in a study of blood T cell repertoires in COVID-19. Across the study: The samples span acute and convalescent COVID-19 from the United States, Italy and Spain.

How the authors handled the data: Reference gene primer amplification in the assay estimated nucleated cell counts. Method: immunoSEQ multiplex PCR; TCRdb's copy keeps in-frame clones and lacks some. V and J calls and clone size are as listed in that table; D and trimming were resolved from the DNA. The table shows approximately 110,000 clones, with over 75% occurring only once. Germline CDR1 reads SSHAT; CDR2 reads FNYEAQ (reference sequence). The CDR3 is 16 amino acids. V lost 5 bases and J 1 base, leaving 16 bases between the germline ends. Sequencing input: peripheral blood. The clonotype was recovered from a woman aged 45-65 years with acute or convalescent COVID-19. The V and J genes are TRBV7-7 and TRBJ2-3; D possibly corresponds to TRBD2 (5 bases). The DNA for the CDR3 is TGTGCCAGCAGCCCCGGACTCCCCGGGGGCACAGATACGCAGTATTTT. It translates to CASSPGLPGGTDTQYF.